Listed below are T cell receptor beta chains from one sample, sequenced in a study of OX40 agonist ivuxolimab in advanced cancers. The protocol was immunoSEQ multiplex PCR, while the TCRdb copy is restricted to in-frame clones and leaves out a portion. The table lists some 65,000 clones, about 90% of them singletons. Sequencing was performed on CD4+ or CD8+ T cells sorted from blood, taken in a trial of the OX40 agonist ivuxolimab. The receptors come from an adult with an advanced solid tumor such as melanoma, head and neck, liver or kidney cancer. CDR3s include the opening cysteine and the closing phenylalanine or tryptophan. A D gene is named only where the DNA matches it firmly. Rows may omit the clone size; those that give it use once, few, many or a size class.

j_gene,abundance,d_gene,v_gene,CDR3aa,CDR3nt
TRBJ2-1,-,-,TRBV5-4,CASSAGRYNEQFF,TGTGCCAGCAGCGCGGGACGTTACAATGAGCAGTTCTTC
TRBJ1-5,-,TRBD1,TRBV27,CASSLGQGDQPQHF,TGTGCCAGCAGTTTGGGGCAGGGGGATCAGCCCCAGCATTTT
TRBJ2-1,-,-,TRBV27,CASSLDNEQFF,TGTGCCAGCAGTTTGGACAATGAGCAGTTCTTC
TRBJ1-1,-,-,TRBV7-6,CASSLRVGTEAFF,TGTGCCAGCAGCTTAAGGGTGGGGACTGAAGCTTTCTTT
TRBJ2-3,-,-,TRBV19,CASSIRGGGASQDTQYF,TGTGCCAGTAGTATACGGGGAGGCGGTGCCTCACAGGATACGCAGTATTTT
TRBJ2-3,-,-,TRBV27,CASSLIRVDTQYF,TGTGCCAGCAGTTTAATCAGGGTGGATACGCAGTATTTT
TRBJ2-7,-,-,TRBV5-5,CASSLFSGGSYEQYF,TGTGCCAGCAGCTTGTTCTCAGGGGGGTCCTACGAGCAGTACTTC
TRBJ2-7,-,TRBD1,TRBV7-6,CASSLGQGGNSYEQYF,TGTGCCAGCAGCTTAGGACAGGGTGGAAACTCCTACGAGCAGTACTTC
TRBJ2-5,-,TRBD2,TRBV5-6,CASRFGTSGETQYF,TGTGCCAGCAGATTCGGGACTAGCGGAGAGACCCAGTACTTC
TRBJ2-1,-,TRBD1,TRBV29-1,CSLRQGDNEQFF,TGCAGCCTCCGACAGGGGGACAATGAGCAGTTCTTC
TRBJ1-2,-,-,TRBV21-1,CASSNGGTYGYTF,TGTGCCAGCAGCAATGGGGGGACCTATGGCTACACCTTC
TRBJ2-3,-,-,TRBV4-3,CASSQLDSSDTQYF,TGCGCCAGCAGCCAATTAGACTCATCAGATACGCAGTATTTT
TRBJ2-7,-,TRBD1,TRBV19,CASSLPGQGSYEQYF,TGTGCCAGTAGCCTCCCGGGACAGGGGTCCTACGAGCAGTACTTC
TRBJ1-6,once,-,TRBV27,CASSKPGVSYNSPLHF,TGTGCCAGCAGTAAACCAGGGGTCTCCTATAATTCACCCCTCCACTTT
TRBJ2-7,-,-,TRBV28,CASRTTGSNYEQYF,TGTGCCAGCAGGACCACCGGGTCGAATTACGAGCAGTACTTC
TRBJ2-7,-,-,TRBV21-1,CASSKTGDTYEQYF,TGTGCCAGCAGCAAGACAGGGGATACCTACGAGCAGTACTTC
TRBJ2-6,few,TRBD1,TRBV28,CAGAGTGPGGANVLTF,TGTGCCGGCGCCGGGACAGGGCCAGGGGGGGCCAACGTCCTGACTTTC
TRBJ2-3,-,TRBD2,TRBV13,CASSLISGGPSTDTQYF,TGTGCCAGCAGCCTTATTAGCGGGGGCCCCAGCACAGATACGCAGTATTTT
TRBJ2-7,-,-,TRBV18,CASSPTETYEQYF,TGTGCCAGCTCACCAACCGAAACCTACGAGCAGTACTTC
TRBJ1-1,-,-,TRBV5-4,CASSLGGGGSHTEAFF,TGTGCCAGCAGCTTGGGAGGGGGTGGTTCCCACACTGAAGCTTTCTTT
TRBJ1-1,-,TRBD1,TRBV10-3,CATQPGQGKNTEAFF,TGTGCCACCCAGCCTGGACAGGGTAAGAACACTGAAGCTTTCTTT
TRBJ2-7,-,TRBD2,TRBV9,CASSVAGGTSYEQYF,TGTGCCAGCAGCGTAGCGGGAGGGACCTCCTACGAGCAGTACTTC
TRBJ2-3,few,TRBD2,TRBV6-5,CASTSSGGAQYF,TGTGCCAGCACTTCTAGCGGGGGAGCGCAGTATTTT
TRBJ1-6,-,-,TRBV18,CASSPARQSPLHF,TGTGCCAGCTCACCTGCAAGACAGTCACCCCTCCACTTT
TRBJ2-1,-,-,TRBV5-1,CASSLDPQGRINEQFF,TGCGCCAGCAGCTTGGATCCCCAGGGACGTATCAATGAGCAGTTCTTC
TRBJ1-2,-,TRBD1,TRBV9,CASSGTTGGSGYTF,TGTGCCAGCAGCGGCACTACAGGGGGCAGTGGCTACACCTTC
TRBJ2-2,few,-,TRBV4-2,CASSQDGAGELFF,TGTGCCAGCAGCCAAGATGGGGCCGGGGAGCTGTTTTTT
TRBJ1-1,-,-,TRBV7-2,CASSSTRQRRTEAFF,TGTGCCAGCAGCTCGACTAGACAGAGGAGGACTGAAGCTTTCTTT
TRBJ2-5,-,-,TRBV5-5,CASSRMDTQTGTQYF,TGTGCCAGCAGCCGAATGGACACCCAAACGGGGACCCAGTACTTC
TRBJ2-2,-,TRBD1,TRBV6-5,CASSSTGFGTGELFF,TGTGCCAGCAGTTCGACAGGGTTTGGCACCGGGGAGCTGTTTTTT
TRBJ2-3,-,-,TRBV18,CASSPYTDTQYF,TGTGCCAGCTCACCTTACACAGATACGCAGTATTTT
TRBJ1-5,-,-,TRBV7-9,CASSLSSSNQPQHF,TGTGCCAGCAGCTTATCTTCTAGCAATCAGCCCCAGCATTTT
TRBJ2-7,-,-,TRBV4-2,CASSQVSLLSGFSSYEQYF,TGTGCCAGCAGCCAAGTCTCACTTCTTTCTGGGTTCAGCTCCTACGAGCAGTACTTC
TRBJ2-5,once,-,TRBV18,CASSSDRGETQYF,TGTGCCAGCTCATCGGACAGAGGAGAGACCCAGTACTTC
TRBJ2-5,-,TRBD1,TRBV7-2,CASSVLTGGQGRQYF,TGTGCCAGCAGCGTACTAACAGGGGGGCAAGGGCGCCAGTACTTC
TRBJ2-5,-,TRBD2,TRBV11-2,CASSSFGGREVGETQYF,TGTGCCAGCAGCTCGTTCGGTGGCCGGGAGGTAGGAGAGACCCAGTACTTC
TRBJ2-5,once,TRBD1,TRBV9,CASSAGTVLETQYF,TGTGCCAGCAGCGCCGGGACAGTTCTAGAGACCCAGTACTTC
TRBJ2-5,once,-,TRBV7-9,CASSPGMGETQYF,TGTGCCAGCAGCCCGGGGATGGGGGAGACCCAGTACTTC
TRBJ2-1,once,-,TRBV7-2,CASSPSSSIGGRDEQFF,TGTGCCAGCAGCCCTTCGAGCAGTATAGGGGGGCGCGATGAGCAGTTCTTC
TRBJ2-3,-,-,TRBV7-8,CASSLVEGSSTDTQYF,TGTGCCAGCAGCTTAGTTGAAGGCTCTAGCACAGATACGCAGTATTTT
TRBJ1-2,-,TRBD1,TRBV25-1,CASSESRTAGGTYGYTF,TGTGCCAGCAGTGAATCCCGCACGGCAGGGGGGACCTATGGCTACACCTTC
TRBJ2-5,-,-,TRBV7-2,CASSPALAETQYF,TGTGCCAGCAGCCCGGCCCTGGCGGAGACCCAGTACTTC
TRBJ2-1,-,-,TRBV9,CASSPRGDGMIYNEQFF,TGTGCCAGCAGCCCTAGGGGGGATGGAATGATATACAATGAGCAGTTCTTC
TRBJ2-7,-,TRBD1,TRBV5-1,CASSSTGTGGLEQYF,TGCGCCAGCAGTTCCACCGGGACAGGGGGCCTGGAGCAGTACTTC
TRBJ1-1,-,-,TRBV19,CASTVEQNTEAFF,TGTGCCAGTACTGTCGAACAGAACACTGAAGCTTTCTTT
TRBJ1-5,-,-,TRBV19,CASSIPGIPINQPQHF,TGTGCCAGTAGTATCCCGGGTATCCCGATTAATCAGCCCCAGCATTTT
TRBJ1-5,once,-,TRBV19,CATTREDSNQPQHF,TGTGCCACTACCAGGGAAGATAGCAATCAGCCCCAGCATTTT
TRBJ2-7,-,-,TRBV28,CASSALGEAGYEQYF,TGTGCCAGCAGTGCCCTGGGGGAAGCGGGTTACGAGCAGTACTTC
TRBJ1-4,-,TRBD1,TRBV19,CASSIPGQSNEKLFF,TGTGCCAGTAGTATCCCGGGACAGTCTAATGAAAAACTGTTTTTT
TRBJ2-3,-,TRBD1,TRBV10-2,CASRGTGTDTQYF,TGCGCCAGCAGGGGGACAGGCACAGATACGCAGTATTTT
TRBJ2-7,-,-,TRBV2,CASSEALFRGYEQYF,TGTGCCAGCAGTGAAGCGCTGTTCAGGGGCTACGAGCAGTACTTC
TRBJ2-1,-,TRBD2,TRBV6-4,CASNTRLSGGANEQFF,TGTGCCAGCAATACCAGACTAAGCGGGGGGGCCAATGAGCAGTTCTTC
TRBJ2-7,-,TRBD2,TRBV7-2,CASSLLAGDSEQYF,TGTGCCAGCAGCTTACTAGCGGGAGACTCCGAGCAGTACTTC
TRBJ1-1,once,-,TRBV4-1,CASSQVALLLTEAFF,TGCGCCAGCAGCCAAGTCGCTCTGTTGCTCACTGAAGCTTTCTTT